This T cell receptor beta chain was recorded in a study of cytomegalovirus exposure and HLA in healthy donors. Overall study: A data release that came early held tens of millions of unique TCRs from HLA-typed donors.

Germline-derived CDR1 and CDR2 are LGHNA and YSLEER. V was pared by 0 bases and J by 0 bases, with 12 bases between. The CDR3 sequence is 17 residues long. The PCR contained 60 Vbeta and 13 Jbeta primers. Data came from immunoSEQ multiplex PCR; TCRdb stores just in-frame clones and leaves some out. The repertoire holds roughly 100,000 clones, with about 80% as singletons. Sequenced input: PBMCs. V is TRBV4-3 and J is TRBJ2-1; D call uncertain. This receptor was obtained from a human donor in good health. CDR3 protein: CASSQDLATLSYNEQFF. Written as DNA, the CDR3 is TGCGCCAGCAGCCAAGATCTCGCGACTCTCTCCTACAATGAGCAGTTCTTC.